The clone carrying this TCR beta chain showed up just a few times. As yet, its antigen is unknown. Profiling relied on immunoSEQ multiplex PCR, and the TCRdb table lists in-frame clones only, not all of them. The repertoire holds some 30,000 clones, around 85% seen once, with approximately 30% in the top ten. V was clipped by 1 base and J by 6 bases; unmatched bases: 5. Germline lookup yields CDR1 SGHRS and CDR2 YFSETQ. The CDR3 loop spans 15 amino acids. These data belong to a study of radiation and T cells in renal cell carcinoma. Findings and limits, study-wide: In blood, top tumor clones expanded by 2 weeks, shrinking by 4.

Time point indicated: blood 4 weeks post-SBRT, at nephrectomy. Treatment described: 15 Gy SBRT to primary tumor, nephrectomy 4 weeks later. The patient's renal cell carcinoma had clear cell pathology. The starting material was blood, obtained from a patient whose treatment included radiotherapy and nephrectomy. The V gene is TRBV5-1, the J gene TRBJ1-5, with 9 bases matching TRBD1. This receptor was obtained from a man aged 60-69 years with renal cell carcinoma. The CDR3 spells CASSLTGGAGQPQHF. The DNA of the CDR3 is TGCGCCAGCAGCTTGACAGGGGGCGCGGGTCAGCCCCAGCATTTT.